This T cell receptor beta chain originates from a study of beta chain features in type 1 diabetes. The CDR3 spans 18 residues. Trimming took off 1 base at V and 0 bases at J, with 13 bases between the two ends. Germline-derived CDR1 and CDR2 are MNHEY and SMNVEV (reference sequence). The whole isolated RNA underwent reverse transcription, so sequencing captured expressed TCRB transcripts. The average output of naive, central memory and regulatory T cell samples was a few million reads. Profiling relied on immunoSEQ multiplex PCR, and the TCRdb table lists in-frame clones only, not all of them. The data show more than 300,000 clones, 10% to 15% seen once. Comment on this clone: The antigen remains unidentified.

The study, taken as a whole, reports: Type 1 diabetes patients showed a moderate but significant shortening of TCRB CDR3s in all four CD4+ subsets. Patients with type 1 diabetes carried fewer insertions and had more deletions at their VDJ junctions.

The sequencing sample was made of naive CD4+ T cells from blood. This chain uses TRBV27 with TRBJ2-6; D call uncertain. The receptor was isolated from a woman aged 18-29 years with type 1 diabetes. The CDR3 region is CASSLLFGQLSGANVLTF. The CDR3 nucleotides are TGTGCCAGCAGTTTATTGTTTGGGCAGCTCTCTGGGGCCAACGTCCTGACTTTC. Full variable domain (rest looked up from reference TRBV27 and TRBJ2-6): EAQVTQNPRYLITVTGKKLTVTCSQNMNHEYMSWYRQDPGLGLRQIYYSMNVEVTDKGDVPEGYKVSRKEKRNFPLILESPSPNQTSLYFCASSLLFGQLSGANVLTFGAGSRLTVL.